One and the same sample provided the 13 T cell receptor beta chains below, sequenced in a study of OX40 agonist ivuxolimab in advanced cancers. The library was prepared using the immunoSEQ multiplex PCR assay. The table was pulled from immuneACCESS by TCRdb, which kept in-frame rearrangements only. Such tables lose some clones; where checked, under half of the loss comes from unresolved V genes, and the rest has no known cause. Within this sample are some 33,000 clones, with over 80% of them counted one time only. The biggest ten clones account for approximately 21% of the sample. This specimen consisted of CD4+ or CD8+ T cells sorted from blood, obtained in a trial of the OX40 agonist ivuxolimab. The receptors were gathered from an adult with an advanced solid tumor such as melanoma, head and neck, liver or kidney cancer.

The J gene is TRBJ2-1, the V gene TRBV19; TRBD1 matches at 8 bases. Germline V CDR1 and CDR2: LNHDA, SQIVND (reference sequence). The CDR3 is 15 residues long. Trimming cost V 7 bases and J 9 bases; bases outside gene matches: 14. For the CDR3, the DNA is TGTGCCAGTACTTTGATATGGACAGGGTCTGGTGAGCAGTTCTTC. As protein: CASTLIWTGSGEQFF.

This chain joins TRBV2 and TRBJ2-2, with a weak D call TRBD2 (5 bases). Germline CDR1 SNHLY, CDR2 FYNNEI. V was pared by 4 bases and J by 4 bases, with 13 bases between. This CDR3 has 15 residues. The DNA for the CDR3 is TGTGCCAGCAGTGTTACTGGGAGTGGCACCGGGGAGCTGTTTTTT. This translates into CASSVTGSGTGELFF.

V is TRBV2 and J is TRBJ2-7; D not resolved. Germline CDR1 and CDR2: SNHLY and FYNNEI. The CDR3 has 14 residues. Trimming removed 2 bases from V and 1 base from J, with 9 bases in between. The CDR3 loop is CASSEYGQSYEQYF. The CDR3 coding sequence is TGTGCCAGCAGTGAATACGGGCAGTCCTACGAGCAGTACTTC.

The CDR3 region has the DNA TGTGCCAGCAGTTATGGCCTTAGCACAGATACGCAGTATTTT. It codes for CASSYGLSTDTQYF. The gene calls are TRBV6-5 and TRBJ2-3, with D unresolved. The V end lost 3 bases, the J end lost 0 bases, and 7 bases lay between the germline ends. The CDR3 has 14 amino acids. The V gene's germline CDR1 is MNHEY and CDR2 SVGAGI.

The chain joins TRBV2 to TRBJ2-2, with 9 bases lining up with TRBD1. The germline V gene has CDR1 SNHLY and CDR2 FYNNEI. J was trimmed by 1 base and V by 6 bases; bases with no gene match: 6. This CDR3 has 16 amino acids. CDR3 protein: CASRAQGAQNTGELFF. In nucleotides, the CDR3 is TGTGCCAGCAGAGCACAGGGGGCGCAGAACACCGGGGAGCTGTTTTTT. The whole variable domain, remainder taken from reference TRBV2 and TRBJ2-2, is EPEVTQTPSHQVTQMGQEVILRCVPISNHLYFYWYRQILGQKVEFLVSFYNNEISEKSEIFDDQFSVERPDGSNFTLKIRSTKLEDSAMYFCASRAQGAQNTGELFFGEGSRLTVL.

The chain is built from TRBV4-3 and TRBJ2-7; 7 bases align to TRBD2. Germline V gives CDR1 LGHNA, CDR2 YSLEER. V lost 3 bases, J lost 0 bases, and 8 bases stayed unmatched. The CDR3 is 16 residues long. Here the CDR3 reads CASSQVGPSGSYEQYF. The CDR3 DNA is TGCGCCAGCAGCCAGGTAGGGCCTAGCGGCTCCTACGAGCAGTACTTC.

J is TRBJ1-1 and V is TRBV6-1; no firm D call. The CDR3 runs to 12 residues. Germline CDR1 and CDR2: MNHNS and SASEGT. The V gene lost 3 bases and the J gene lost 10 bases, with 12 bases spanning the gap. DNA for the CDR3: TGTGCCAGCAGTGAGGAAGGGTATCGAGCTTTCTTT. It translates to CASSEEGYRAFF.

The chain joins TRBV7-8 to TRBJ2-1; 10 nucleotides agree with TRBD1. Germline values: CDR1 SGHVS, CDR2 FQNEAQ. The CDR3 spans 15 residues. The junction had 6 bases not matched to a gene; V was cut back by 4 bases and J by 6 bases. CDR3 nucleotides: TGTGCCAGCAGCTGGGGACAGGGGATCATCAATGAGCAGTTCTTC. Translated: CASSWGQGIINEQFF.

V gene TRBV5-5 combines with J gene TRBJ2-4; 9 positions match TRBD1. CDR3 length: 17 residues. Germline V gene lookup returns CDR1 SGHKS and CDR2 YYEKEE (reference sequence). Trimming took 4 bases from V and 3 from J; bases not matched to a gene: 11. For the CDR3, the DNA is TGTGCCAGCAGCCACCCCGACAGGGGGAAAGACAAAAACATTCAGTACTTC. This codes for CASSHPDRGKDKNIQYF.

This chain connects TRBV5-1 to TRBJ2-5; D might be TRBD1 (6 bases). The ends were cut back, 0 bases at V and 5 bases at J, with 11 bases in the middle. The CDR3 extends over 14 amino acids. In germline, CDR1 is SGHRS, CDR2 YFSETQ. The CDR3 loop is CASSLGLGQETQYF. CDR3 in DNA: TGCGCCAGCAGCTTGGGACTTGGACAGGAGACCCAGTACTTC.

The chain uses TRBV6-1 and TRBJ1-1; D is ambiguous. Germline V gene lookup returns CDR1 MNHNS and CDR2 SASEGT. The CDR3 is 15 amino acids. V was cut by 3 bases and J by 10 bases, with 21 bases left in between. The CDR3 DNA reads as TGTGCCAGCAGTGAGGAGGCGTCTTCTGGCATTCGAGCTTTCTTT. Translating gives CASSEEASSGIRAFF.

This rearrangement joins TRBV7-2 to TRBJ2-5, with TRBD1 matching over 7 bases. With V trimmed by 5 bases and J by 5 bases, 8 bases remained unmatched. This CDR3 has 14 residues. Germline assignment: CDR1 SGHTA and CDR2 FQGNSA. The CDR3 DNA sequence: TGTGCCAGCAGCGAGAGGGACAGAAGGGAGACCCAGTACTTC. Protein: CASSERDRRETQYF.

This chain links TRBV25-1 with TRBJ1-1, with D possibly being TRBD1 (5 bases). This CDR3 region has 14 residues. The germline CDR1 and CDR2 sequences are MGHDK and SYGVNS. The V end was cut by 4 bases, the J end by 0 bases, with 9 bases between. CDR3 coding DNA: TGTGCCAGCAGTGGGGGAGGGGTGAACACTGAAGCTTTCTTT. Translation: CASSGGGVNTEAFF.